Listed below are T cell receptor beta chains from one sample, sequenced in a study of Ad26.COV2.S vaccination and SARS-CoV-2 variants. The repertoire was sequenced with immunoSEQ multiplex PCR; TCRdb's copy has only in-frame clones and lacks some. The sample has about 350,000 clones; roughly 90% are singletons. The sequencing here drew on peripheral blood, taken in a trial of Ad26.COV2.S vaccine versus placebo. The receptor set was obtained from a person aged 18-60 years who received the Ad26.COV2.S COVID-19 vaccine or a placebo. Each CDR3 is given with its conserved first and last residue. The order of the fields is CDR3 DNA, CDR3 protein, clone size, D gene, CDR3 length, V gene, J gene. D genes are given only for firm matches. Where a row states a size, it is once, few, many or the class of an expanded clone; other rows omit it.

CDR3 DNA: TGTGCCAGCAGCGTAATGATCGGGGACACAGATACGCAGTATTTT
CDR3 protein: CASSVMIGDTDTQYF
clone size: NA
D gene: NA
CDR3 length: 15
V gene: TRBV9
J gene: TRBJ2-3

CDR3 DNA: TGTGCCAGCAGCCAAGATAGAGGGGACCCTTTCTACGAGCAGTACTTC
CDR3 protein: CASSQDRGDPFYEQYF
clone size: few
D gene: NA
CDR3 length: 16
V gene: TRBV4-2
J gene: TRBJ2-7

CDR3 DNA: TGTGCCAGCAGCTCGGGGACAGGAGGATCCTCACCCCTCCACTTT
CDR3 protein: CASSSGTGGSSPLHF
clone size: NA
D gene: TRBD1
CDR3 length: 15
V gene: TRBV5-5
J gene: TRBJ1-6

CDR3 DNA: TGTGCCATCACCCGAGGACTAGCGGGGTCCTCCTACAATGAGCAGTTCTTC
CDR3 protein: CAITRGLAGSSYNEQFF
clone size: NA
D gene: TRBD2
CDR3 length: 17
V gene: TRBV10-3
J gene: TRBJ2-1

CDR3 DNA: TGCGCCAGCAGCCCGGGGAGTGCCTACGAGCAGTACTTC
CDR3 protein: CASSPGSAYEQYF
clone size: NA
D gene: NA
CDR3 length: 13
V gene: TRBV5-1
J gene: TRBJ2-7

CDR3 DNA: TGTGCCAGCAGCCCCGGGGCAGATGGCTACACCTTC
CDR3 protein: CASSPGADGYTF
clone size: NA
D gene: NA
CDR3 length: 12
V gene: TRBV7-3
J gene: TRBJ1-2

CDR3 DNA: TGTGCCAGCAGCTTAAAGGTGAACACCGGGGAGCTGTTTTTT
CDR3 protein: CASSLKVNTGELFF
clone size: NA
D gene: NA
CDR3 length: 14
V gene: TRBV7-2
J gene: TRBJ2-2

CDR3 DNA: TGTGCCAGCAGTGAAAGAACAGGGGGAACTGAAGCTTTCTTT
CDR3 protein: CASSERTGGTEAFF
clone size: NA
D gene: TRBD1
CDR3 length: 14
V gene: TRBV6-1
J gene: TRBJ1-1

CDR3 DNA: TGTGCCAGCAGCAACAGCGGGGGGGGACAAGAGACCCAGTACTTC
CDR3 protein: CASSNSGGGQETQYF
clone size: once
D gene: TRBD2
CDR3 length: 15
V gene: TRBV9
J gene: TRBJ2-5

CDR3 DNA: TGTGCCAGCAGCTTAGAGAAATACAGGGATGAAGCTTTCTTT
CDR3 protein: CASSLEKYRDEAFF
clone size: once
D gene: NA
CDR3 length: 14
V gene: TRBV13
J gene: TRBJ1-1

CDR3 DNA: TGTGCCAGCAGCTTAAGCGCGACCGGGGAGCTGTTTTTT
CDR3 protein: CASSLSATGELFF
clone size: NA
D gene: NA
CDR3 length: 13
V gene: TRBV7-3
J gene: TRBJ2-2

CDR3 DNA: TGCAGCGTTGAAGGACCAAACACCGGGGAGCTGTTTTTT
CDR3 protein: CSVEGPNTGELFF
clone size: NA
D gene: NA
CDR3 length: 13
V gene: TRBV29-1
J gene: TRBJ2-2

CDR3 DNA: TGCGCCAGCAGCTCGAATAGCGGCGGCTACAATGAGCAGTTCTTC
CDR3 protein: CASSSNSGGYNEQFF
clone size: once
D gene: NA
CDR3 length: 15
V gene: TRBV5-1
J gene: TRBJ2-1

CDR3 DNA: TGTGCCAGCAAACCGGGGACAGGAGTCTGGAGCGAAAAACTGTTTTTT
CDR3 protein: CASKPGTGVWSEKLFF
clone size: NA
D gene: TRBD1
CDR3 length: 16
V gene: TRBV28
J gene: TRBJ1-4

CDR3 DNA: TGTGCCAGCAGCTTAACTGGGTCTAGCGGGTCCTACGAGCAGTACTTC
CDR3 protein: CASSLTGSSGSYEQYF
clone size: NA
D gene: TRBD2
CDR3 length: 16
V gene: TRBV7-3
J gene: TRBJ2-7

CDR3 DNA: TGTGCCAGCAGCGTAGTTGACGTCCGGGACACTGAAGCTTTCTTT
CDR3 protein: CASSVVDVRDTEAFF
clone size: NA
D gene: NA
CDR3 length: 15
V gene: TRBV9
J gene: TRBJ1-1

CDR3 DNA: TGTGCCAGCAGTTTAGGCGCAGCGACCCGAAACACCATATATTTT
CDR3 protein: CASSLGAATRNTIYF
clone size: NA
D gene: NA
CDR3 length: 15
V gene: TRBV27
J gene: TRBJ1-3